Each of the 8 T cell receptor beta chains below was sequenced from the same sample in a study of T cells after yellow fever vaccination. TCRdb redid the calling of the 5' RACE reads with MiXCR, one entry per CDR3 protein. The repertoire holds around 610,000 distinct CDR3 sequences, with around an eighth as singletons. The source was PBMCs, collected on the day of the yellow fever booster vaccination. These TCRs come from a man aged 30 to 45 who received the YFV17D yellow fever vaccine.

This clonotype has only a few counts. V and J are TRBV15 and TRBJ2-1; a possible D gene is TRBD1 (5 bases). The CDR3 has 16 amino acids. V was pared by 1 base and J by 1 base, with 11 bases between. Germline-derived CDR1 and CDR2 are LNHNV and YYDKDF (reference sequence). The CDR3 protein is CATSRGAGQSYNEQFF. CDR3 in DNA: TGTGCCACCAGCAGAGGGGCCGGACAATCCTACAATGAGCAGTTCTTC.

This clonotype came up a few times. The chain is built from TRBV5-1 and TRBJ2-7, with TRBD2 matching over 8 bases. This CDR3 spans 17 amino acids. The junction had 11 bases not matched to a gene; V was cut back by 0 bases and J by 3 bases. CDR1 is SGHRS and CDR2 is YFSETQ in the germline V gene. The CDR3 here is CASSLASTSGGSYEQYF. CDR3 nucleotides: TGCGCCAGCAGCTTGGCCTCTACTAGCGGAGGAAGCTACGAGCAGTACTTC.

This rearrangement joins TRBV5-4 to TRBJ2-7, with D maybe TRBD1 (6 bases). The V end lost 4 bases, the J end lost 3 bases, and 14 bases lay between the germline ends. This CDR3 contains 14 residues. The V gene's germline CDR1 is SGHNT and CDR2 YYREEE (reference sequence). CDR3: CASSNRDGHYEQYF. The CDR3 DNA reads as TGTGCCAGCAGCAACAGGGACGGCCACTACGAGCAGTACTTC.

This clonotype occurred many times. The V call is TRBV7-9, the J call TRBJ2-7, with 12 bases aligning to TRBD1. The ends lost 8 bases at V and 4 bases at J; junction bases unmatched: 6. Germline lookup yields CDR1 SEHNR and CDR2 FQNEAQ (reference sequence). This CDR3 contains 14 residues. The CDR3 region has the DNA TGTGCCAGCGGGGGGACAGGGGGCGATTACGAGCAGTACTTC. The encoded protein is CASGGTGGDYEQYF. Filled out from reference TRBV7-9 and TRBJ2-7, the complete variable domain reads DTGVSQNPRHKITKRGQNVTFRCDPISEHNRLYWYRQTLGQGPEFLTYFQNEAQLEKSRLLSDRFSAERPKGSFSTLEIQRTEQGDSAMYLCASGGTGGDYEQYFGPGTRLTVT.

This chain joins TRBV6-2 or TRBV6-3 and TRBJ2-7; TRBD2 matches at 9 bases. Germline values: CDR1 MNHEY, CDR2 SVGEGT. The CDR3 consists of 15 residues. J was trimmed by 3 bases and V by 6 bases; bases with no gene match: 9. CDR3 protein: CASSTRTSGLYEQYF. The CDR3, as DNA: TGTGCCAGCAGCACCCGTACTAGCGGGCTCTACGAGCAGTACTTC.

The V gene is TRBV5-4, the J gene TRBJ1-4; D unclear. The V and J ends lost 4 bases and 6 bases respectively, with 7 bases between them. The CDR3 sequence is 12 residues long. CDR1 and CDR2 (germline): SGHNT, YYREEE (reference sequence). CDR3 bases: TGTGCCAGCAGCCTGCCCCATGAAAAACTGTTTTTT. Translated: CASSLPHEKLFF.

This clonotype showed up just a few times. V and J are TRBV4-1 and TRBJ2-1; D gene uncertain. This CDR3 has 15 amino acids. V was cut by 1 base and J by 2 bases, with 9 bases left in between. Germline V gives CDR1 MGHRA, CDR2 YSYEKL. The CDR3 is CASSQVVGTYNEQFF. CDR3 nucleotide sequence: TGCGCCAGCAGCCAAGTGGTGGGGACCTACAATGAGCAGTTCTTC.

This clonotype was detected a few times. The chain recombines TRBV5-1 with TRBJ2-5; the D gene is possibly TRBD1 (5 bases). Germline V gene sequence: CDR1 SGHRS, CDR2 YFSETQ. V was pared by 0 bases and J by 5 bases, with 8 bases between. The CDR3 sequence is 13 residues long. The CDR3 is CASSLVRDETQYF. DNA for the CDR3: TGCGCCAGCAGCTTGGTCAGGGATGAGACCCAGTACTTC.